Presented here are 7 T cell receptor beta chains from one specimen sequenced in a study of CDR3 diversity in severe acne. TCRdb used MiXCR to reprocess the PCR reads, holding one entry per CDR3 protein. The table has over 70,000 distinct CDR3 sequences, 45% to 55% seen once. Sequencing was done on a sample of blood. The receptors were gathered from a male donor in good health, without acne.

The rearrangement links TRBV20-1 to TRBJ2-2; the D gene is possibly TRBD2 (6 bases). Per the germline V gene, CDR1 is DFQATT and CDR2 is SNEGSKA (reference sequence). V gave up 3 bases and J gave up 1 base, with 24 bases separating them. The CDR3 runs to 19 residues. The CDR3 region is CSARSGGWEETVNTGELFF. The CDR3 nucleotides read TGCAGTGCTAGGTCTGGGGGTTGGGAGGAAACGGTGAACACCGGGGAGCTGTTTTTT.

J is TRBJ2-3 and V is TRBV24-1; D gene unclear. CDR3 length: 14 amino acids. CDR1 and CDR2 (germline): KGHDR, SFDVKD. The V end was cut by 9 bases, the J end by 6 bases, with 18 bases between. The CDR3 coding sequence is TGTGCCACCCGCCGGGCCTCAGCTGAGGATACGCAGTATTTT. This codes for CATRRASAEDTQYF.

The chain combines TRBV6-5 with TRBJ2-5; D gene unclear. This CDR3 has 12 amino acids. The V end was cut by 2 bases, the J end by 2 bases, with 3 bases between. Germline loops: CDR1 MNHEY, CDR2 SVGAGI. The DNA of the CDR3 is TGTGCCAGCAGTTACAAACAAGAGACCCAGTACTTC. This translates into CASSYKQETQYF.

This clonotype was recorded a few times. The V gene is TRBV4-1, the J gene TRBJ1-6; D not certain. V was pared by 0 bases and J by 10 bases, with 10 bases between. Germline V gives CDR1 MGHRA, CDR2 YSYEKL. This CDR3 region has 14 residues. In DNA, the CDR3 is TGCGCCAGCAGCCAAGATCTGCAGGACTCACCCCTCCACTTT. It translates to CASSQDLQDSPLHF.

The count of this clonotype is one. The CDR3 reads CSVGFQGGGYTF. The DNA for the CDR3 is TGCAGCGTTGGGTTCCAGGGGGGCGGCTACACCTTC. The chain uses TRBV29-1 and TRBJ1-2; TRBD1 matches at 7 bases. Trimming at V came to 4 bases and at J to 8 bases, leaving 7 bases not matched to a gene. The CDR3 loop spans 12 amino acids. CDR1 SQVTM and CDR2 ANQGSEA come from the germline V gene.

This chain connects TRBV10-3 to TRBJ2-7; 7 positions agree with TRBD2. The germline gives CDR1 ENHRY, CDR2 SYGVKD. V lost 6 bases to trimming and J lost 3 bases; unmatched junction nucleotides: 5. The CDR3 contains 13 residues. CDR3 DNA: TGTGCCATCAGCCAGCGGGGCGTCTACGAGCAGTACTTC. Translated, it gives CAISQRGVYEQYF.

This chain uses TRBV24-1 with TRBJ2-2, with D unclear. Deletions cut 1 base from V and 4 bases from J, with 12 bases between. The germline V gene encodes CDR1 KGHDR and CDR2 SFDVKD. The CDR3 spans 16 residues. CDR3 in amino acids: CATSDFSRTGTGELFF. CDR3 in DNA: TGTGCCACCAGTGATTTTTCGCGGACCGGCACCGGGGAGCTGTTTTTT.